This T cell receptor beta chain was sequenced during a study of beta chain features in type 1 diabetes. In this sample, this clone turned up a few times. Its specificity is not known. Every isolated RNA sample was fully reverse transcribed, so sequencing captured expressed TCRB transcripts. Sequencing was performed with immunoSEQ multiplex PCR; in TCRdb, only in-frame clones are kept and a portion is missing. The data show about 700,000 clones, around an eighth seen once. Overall study results and limits: For Type 1 diabetes patients, all four CD4+ subsets carried TCRB CDR3s that were moderately but significantly shorter.

Sorting that relied on CD45RO/CCR7/CD25/CD127/CD95/CD27 yielded CD4+ naive, central memory, regulatory and stem cell-like memory cells. There are 13 residues in the CDR3. In germline, CDR1 is SEHNR, CDR2 FQNEAQ (reference sequence). The ends were cut back, 2 bases at V and 3 bases at J, with 7 bases in the middle. Specimen: naive CD4+ T cells from blood. The source is a young man with type 1 diabetes. The chain links TRBV7-9 to TRBJ2-5, with D perhaps matching TRBD1 (5 bases). CDR3 coding DNA: TGTGCCAGCAGCTTAACGGACAAAGAGACCCAGTACTTC. It is translated as CASSLTDKETQYF. Full variable domain (outside the CDR3, taken from reference TRBV7-9 and TRBJ2-5): DTGVSQNPRHKITKRGQNVTFRCDPISEHNRLYWYRQTLGQGPEFLTYFQNEAQLEKSRLLSDRFSAERPKGSFSTLEIQRTEQGDSAMYLCASSLTDKETQYFGPGTRLLVL.